The rows below give T cell receptor beta chains drawn from one sample of a study of T-cell reconstitution after alpha-beta-depleted transplantation in children. TCRdb re-called the PCR reads through MiXCR, storing one row per CDR3 protein. The sample carries around 580,000 distinct CDR3 sequences, approximately 30% recorded once. Sequences were derived from PBMCs, sampled before TCRalphabeta/CD19-depleted stem cell transplant. The receptors come from a boy younger than two with Wiskott-Aldrich syndrome, due to receive a stem cell transplant. CDR3s include the opening cysteine and the closing phenylalanine or tryptophan. The D gene is left open where the match is weak. For some rows the clone size is stated as once, few or many, or as a class when expanded; others skip it.

len,j_gene,abundance,v_gene,d_gene,CDR3aa,CDR3nt
14,TRBJ2-1,.,TRBV20-1,TRBD2,CSARSGISYNEQFF,TGCAGTGCTAGGAGCGGGATCTCCTACAATGAGCAGTTCTTC
16,TRBJ2-7,few,TRBV15,.,CATSKSGYASSYEQYF,TGTGCCACCAGCAAGTCAGGGTACGCCAGCTCCTACGAGCAGTACTTC
14,TRBJ2-3,few,TRBV6-1,TRBD2,CASRRTSDTDTQYF,TGTGCCAGCAGGCGGACTAGCGACACAGATACGCAGTATTTT
17,TRBJ1-2,.,TRBV10-3,.,CAISEFGILRDNYGYTF,TGTGCCATCAGTGAGTTCGGGATTCTCCGGGACAACTATGGCTACACCTTC
16,TRBJ2-5,.,TRBV7-9,TRBD2,CASSLALTSGKETQYF,TGTGCCAGCAGCTTAGCGCTTACTAGCGGGAAAGAGACCCAGTACTTC
17,TRBJ2-2,.,TRBV12-3/TRBV12-4,TRBD2,CASSPSSGRGISGELFF,TGTGCCAGCAGCCCTAGTAGCGGGAGAGGTATATCCGGGGAGCTGTTTTTT
12,TRBJ2-5,many,TRBV6-5,.,CASSSRWETQYF,TGTGCCAGCAGTTCCCGATGGGAGACCCAGTACTTC
15,TRBJ2-1,few,TRBV5-1,.,CASSSLLVGRNEQFF,TGCGCCAGCAGCTCTCTGCTAGTAGGAAGGAATGAGCAGTTCTTC
13,TRBJ2-2,few,TRBV4-2,.,CASSQEMVGELFF,TGTGCCAGCAGCCAAGAAATGGTCGGGGAGCTGTTTTTT
14,TRBJ2-6,.,TRBV5-5,.,CASSPYSGANGLTF,TGTGCCAGCAGTCCTTACTCTGGGGCCAACGGCCTGACTTTC
16,TRBJ2-1,once,TRBV10-3,TRBD2,CAISESRERSYNEQFF,TGTGCCATCAGTGAGTCGCGGGAGAGGTCCTACAATGAGCAGTTCTTC
14,TRBJ2-7,.,TRBV20-1,TRBD1,CSARDKDRVYEQYF,TGCAGTGCTAGAGACAAAGACAGGGTGTACGAGCAGTACTTC
16,TRBJ2-5,few,TRBV15,TRBD2,CATSSVTVAGQETQYF,TGTGCCACCAGCAGCGTAACGGTAGCGGGACAAGAGACCCAGTACTTC
14,TRBJ1-6,.,TRBV27,.,CASRGPLLDSPLHF,TGTGCCAGCAGGGGACCTCTTCTGGACTCACCCCTCCACTTT